This is a list of T cell receptor beta chains from one sample in a study of T cell changes during pregnancy in multiple sclerosis. Measured with immunoSEQ multiplex PCR; TCRdb has only the in-frame clones, and not every one. The sample yields about 36,000 clones, 88% seen once. The starting material was CD4+ T cells from peripheral blood mononuclear cells, obtained in the first trimester of pregnancy. All receptors derive from a female donor with multiple sclerosis, enrolled in a pregnancy study. CDR3s include the opening cysteine and the closing phenylalanine or tryptophan. The D gene is left open where the match is weak. Rows may omit the clone size; those that give it use once, few, many or a size class.

TRBV7-9	-	TRBJ2-7	-	CASSPAGPYEQYF	TGTGCCAGCAGCCCTGCGGGACCCTACGAGCAGTACTTC
TRBV7-2	TRBD2	TRBJ2-7	-	CASRGLGLAGEYEQYF	TGTGCCAGCAGGGGCTTGGGACTAGCGGGAGAGTACGAGCAGTACTTC
TRBV25-1	TRBD1	TRBJ1-4	-	CASSADRTTNEKLFF	TGTGCCAGCAGTGCGGACAGGACGACTAATGAAAAACTGTTTTTT
TRBV19	TRBD2	TRBJ2-1	-	CASKGLDGRVNEQFF	TGTGCCAGTAAGGGGTTGGACGGGAGGGTCAATGAGCAGTTCTTC
TRBV5-1	TRBD1	TRBJ2-2	-	CASSSGQGVTGELFF	TGCGCCAGCAGCTCGGGACAGGGGGTCACCGGGGAGCTGTTTTTT
TRBV7-3	TRBD2	TRBJ2-1	-	CASSSAGTSGGVRYNEQFF	TGTGCCAGCAGCTCCGCCGGGACTAGCGGGGGGGTTCGGTACAATGAGCAGTTCTTC
TRBV28	-	TRBJ1-5	-	CASSKPASGVGSNQPQHF	TGTGCCAGCAGCAAACCTGCTTCAGGGGTTGGTAGCAATCAGCCCCAGCATTTT
TRBV19	TRBD2	TRBJ2-1	-	CASSATGLVHNEQFF	TGTGCCAGTAGTGCCACGGGACTAGTACACAATGAGCAGTTCTTC
TRBV5-1	-	TRBJ2-5	once	CASSLKAETQYF	TGCGCCAGCAGTCTTAAAGCAGAGACCCAGTACTTC
TRBV9	-	TRBJ2-7	-	CASSVVGSGLGEQYF	TGTGCCAGCAGCGTAGTAGGTTCGGGGTTGGGCGAGCAGTACTTC
TRBV30	TRBD1	TRBJ1-5	-	CAWSGTGDQPQHF	TGTGCCTGGAGTGGGACAGGGGATCAGCCCCAGCATTTT
TRBV27	TRBD1	TRBJ2-7	-	CASSPAFGTGVYEQYF	TGTGCCAGCAGTCCTGCATTTGGGACAGGGGTTTACGAGCAGTACTTC
TRBV19	TRBD2	TRBJ2-1	-	CASRPLAGGLGTYNEQFF	TGTGCCAGTAGGCCTCTAGCGGGAGGGCTCGGGACCTACAATGAGCAGTTCTTC
TRBV5-4	-	TRBJ1-1	-	CASRPTGNTEAFF	TGTGCCAGCAGGCCCACAGGGAACACTGAAGCTTTCTTT
TRBV19	-	TRBJ1-1	-	CAVGGFMNTEAFF	TGTGCCGTCGGAGGGTTCATGAACACTGAAGCTTTCTTT
TRBV9	-	TRBJ2-3	-	CASSWETDTQYF	TGTGCCAGCAGCTGGGAGACAGATACGCAGTATTTT
TRBV6-1	TRBD1	TRBJ1-1	medium-sized	CASIRTGGGNTEAFF	TGTGCCAGCATTAGGACAGGGGGCGGGAACACTGAAGCTTTCTTT
TRBV18	TRBD1	TRBJ2-7	-	CASSLGQGAIGFYEQYF	TGTGCCAGCTCACTGGGACAGGGGGCGATCGGATTCTACGAGCAGTACTTC
TRBV6-1	-	TRBJ1-1	-	CASTYVFTEAFF	TGTGCCAGCACCTATGTCTTCACTGAAGCTTTCTTT
TRBV7-2	-	TRBJ1-4	-	CASSSPDSPNEKLFF	TGTGCCAGCAGTTCCCCGGACAGCCCTAATGAAAAACTGTTTTTT
TRBV5-1	TRBD2	TRBJ2-5	-	CASGTSSETQYF	TGCGCCAGCGGGACTAGCAGCGAGACCCAGTACTTC
TRBV28	TRBD2	TRBJ2-7	-	CASSRDRGGRSNEQYF	TGTGCCAGCAGCCGAGACCGGGGAGGGCGCTCCAACGAGCAGTACTTC
TRBV14	-	TRBJ2-7	-	CASSHPPRSGPPYEQYF	TGTGCCAGCAGCCACCCTCCCCGTAGCGGTCCTCCCTACGAGCAGTACTTC
TRBV12-5	TRBD1	TRBJ2-3	-	CASGLEEWDRTFWAGNTDTQYF	TGTGCTAGTGGTTTGGAGGAGTGGGACAGGACGTTTTGGGCAGGTAACACAGATACGCAGTATTTT
TRBV7-9	-	TRBJ1-1	once	CASSLFTGGNTEAFF	TGTGCCAGCAGCTTGTTCACCGGGGGGAACACTGAAGCTTTCTTT
TRBV6-6	-	TRBJ1-6	medium-sized	CASSYGRVDNSPLHF	TGTGCCAGCAGTTACGGCAGGGTAGACAATTCACCCCTCCACTTT
TRBV9	-	TRBJ2-3	-	CASSSIAADTQYF	TGTGCCAGCAGCAGCATAGCGGCAGATACGCAGTATTTT
TRBV30	TRBD2	TRBJ2-3	-	CAWTSGSDTQYF	TGTGCCTGGACTAGCGGATCAGATACGCAGTATTTT
TRBV2	TRBD1	TRBJ1-2	-	CASSEVGQGPYGYTF	TGTGCCAGCAGTGAGGTTGGACAGGGGCCCTATGGCTACACCTTC
TRBV10-2	-	TRBJ2-6	once	CATSEGANVLTF	TGCGCCACCTCCGAGGGGGCCAACGTCCTGACTTTC
TRBV2	-	TRBJ2-1	-	CASSVGQPYNEQFF	TGTGCCAGCAGTGTAGGACAGCCCTACAATGAGCAGTTCTTC
TRBV7-9	-	TRBJ2-5	-	CASSSRGPPQETQYF	TGTGCCAGCAGTTCGCGGGGGCCTCCTCAAGAGACCCAGTACTTC
TRBV9	-	TRBJ2-7	-	CASSVGHFSYEQYF	TGTGCCAGCAGCGTGGGACATTTCTCCTACGAGCAGTACTTC
TRBV6-1	TRBD2	TRBJ2-1	-	CASSETPSGSYNEQFF	TGTGCCAGCAGTGAAACCCCTAGCGGTTCCTACAATGAGCAGTTCTTC
TRBV30	-	TRBJ2-7	-	CAWSGYTGEQYF	TGTGCCTGGAGTGGGTATACAGGCGAGCAGTACTTC
TRBV14	-	TRBJ1-6	-	CASSQDSTFSSPLHF	TGTGCCAGCAGCCAAGATTCGACTTTCAGTTCACCCCTCCACTTT
TRBV11-2	-	TRBJ1-2	once	CASSPNGGFGYTF	TGTGCCAGCAGCCCCAACGGGGGGTTTGGCTACACCTTC
TRBV19	-	TRBJ1-1	-	CASSIEGAEAFF	TGTGCCAGTAGTATCGAGGGAGCTGAAGCTTTCTTT